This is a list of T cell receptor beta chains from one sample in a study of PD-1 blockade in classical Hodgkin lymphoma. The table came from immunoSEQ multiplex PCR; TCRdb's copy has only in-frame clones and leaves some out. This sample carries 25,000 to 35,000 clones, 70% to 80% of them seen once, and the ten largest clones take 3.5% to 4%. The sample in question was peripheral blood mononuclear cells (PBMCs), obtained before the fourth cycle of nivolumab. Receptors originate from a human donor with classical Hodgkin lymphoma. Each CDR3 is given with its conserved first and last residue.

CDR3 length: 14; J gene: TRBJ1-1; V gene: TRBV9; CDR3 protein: CASSGNRGYTEAFF
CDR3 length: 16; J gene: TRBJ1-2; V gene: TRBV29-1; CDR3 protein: CSVGSYQGDFDYGYTF
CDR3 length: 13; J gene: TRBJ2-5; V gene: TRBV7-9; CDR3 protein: CASSPSGRETQYF
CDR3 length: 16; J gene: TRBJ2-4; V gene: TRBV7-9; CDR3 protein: CASSRLTSSSKNIQYF
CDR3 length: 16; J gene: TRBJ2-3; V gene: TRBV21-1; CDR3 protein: CASSNTGTGASDTQYF
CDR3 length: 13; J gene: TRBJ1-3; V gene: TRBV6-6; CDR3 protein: CASSPGNVNTIYF
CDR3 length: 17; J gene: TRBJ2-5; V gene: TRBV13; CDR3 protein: CASSEPLGLALQETQYF
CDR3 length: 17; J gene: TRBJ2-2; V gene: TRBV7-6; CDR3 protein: CASSLVSRGENTGELFF
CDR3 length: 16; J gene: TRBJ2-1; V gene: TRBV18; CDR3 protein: CASSHSSGRRYNEQFF
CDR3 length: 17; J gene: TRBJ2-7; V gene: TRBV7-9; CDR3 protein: CASSLPMGPLAIYEQYF
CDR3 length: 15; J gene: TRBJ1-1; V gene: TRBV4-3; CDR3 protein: CASSPRQAMNTEAFF
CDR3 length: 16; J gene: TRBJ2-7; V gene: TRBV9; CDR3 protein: CASSAQDRDQYYEQYF
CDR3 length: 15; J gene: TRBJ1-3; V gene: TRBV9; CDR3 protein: CASSDNLGGGNTIYF
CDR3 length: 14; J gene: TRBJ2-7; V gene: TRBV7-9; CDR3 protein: CASITGPSSYEQYF
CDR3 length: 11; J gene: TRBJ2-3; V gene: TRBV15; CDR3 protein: CATSPGDTQYF
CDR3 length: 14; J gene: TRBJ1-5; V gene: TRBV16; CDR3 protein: CASSQSVSNQPQHF
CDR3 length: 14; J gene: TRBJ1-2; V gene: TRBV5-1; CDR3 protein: CASSFEDRGRGYTF
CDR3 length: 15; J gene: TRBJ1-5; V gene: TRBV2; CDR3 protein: CASSVYRAGNQPQHF
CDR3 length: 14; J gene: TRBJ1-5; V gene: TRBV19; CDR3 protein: CASRPGQRNQPQHF
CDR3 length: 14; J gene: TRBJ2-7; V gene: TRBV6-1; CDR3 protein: CASSERILSGEQYF
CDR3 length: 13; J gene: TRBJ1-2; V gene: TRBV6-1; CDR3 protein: CASSDTSGYGYTF
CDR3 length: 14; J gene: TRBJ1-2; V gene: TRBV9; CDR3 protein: CASSVVSGGWGYTF
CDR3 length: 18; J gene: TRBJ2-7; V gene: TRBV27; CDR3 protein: CASSLSAGNSPISYEQYF
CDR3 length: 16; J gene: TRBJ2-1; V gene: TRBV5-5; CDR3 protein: CASSPVLRVAYNEQFF
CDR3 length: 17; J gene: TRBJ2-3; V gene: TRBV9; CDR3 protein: CASSPWTSGRGTDTQYF
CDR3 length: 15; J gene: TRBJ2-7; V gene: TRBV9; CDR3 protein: CASSVAGQGGYEQYF
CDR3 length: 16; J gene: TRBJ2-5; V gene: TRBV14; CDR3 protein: CASSQWTSGSGETQYF
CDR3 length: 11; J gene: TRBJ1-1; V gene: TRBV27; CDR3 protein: CASRGATEAFF
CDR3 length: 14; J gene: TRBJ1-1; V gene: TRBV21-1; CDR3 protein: CASRPGAVNTEAFF
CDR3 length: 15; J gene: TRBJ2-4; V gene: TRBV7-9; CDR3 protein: CASSPPGGGENIQYF
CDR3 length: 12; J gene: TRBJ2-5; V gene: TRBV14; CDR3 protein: CASSPGPLFQYF
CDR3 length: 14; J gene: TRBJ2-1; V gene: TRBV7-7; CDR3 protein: CASSSPGAGLTLFF
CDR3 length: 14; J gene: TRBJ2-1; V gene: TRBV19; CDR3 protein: CASKLEWTYNEQFF
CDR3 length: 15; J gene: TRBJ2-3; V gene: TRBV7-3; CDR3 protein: CASSEGEGVGDTQYF
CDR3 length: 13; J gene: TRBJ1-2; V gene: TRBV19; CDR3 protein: CASSTGTGYGYTF
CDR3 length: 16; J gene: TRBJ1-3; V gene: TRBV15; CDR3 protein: CATSRVQGASGNTIYF
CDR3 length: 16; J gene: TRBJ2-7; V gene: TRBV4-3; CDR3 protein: CASSQGPTPTAHGQYF
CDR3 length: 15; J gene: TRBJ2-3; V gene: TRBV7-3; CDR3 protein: CASSYDSSGIDTQYF
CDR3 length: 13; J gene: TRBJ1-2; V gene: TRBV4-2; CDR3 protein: CASSQVTGNGYTF
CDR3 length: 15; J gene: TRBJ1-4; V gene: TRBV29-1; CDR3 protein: CSVEEFKGSSEKLFF
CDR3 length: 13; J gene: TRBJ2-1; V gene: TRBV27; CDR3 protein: CASTPGGYNEQFF
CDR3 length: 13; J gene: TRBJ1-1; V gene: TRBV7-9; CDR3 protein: CASSLRENTEAFF
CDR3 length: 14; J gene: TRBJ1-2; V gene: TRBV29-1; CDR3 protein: CSAAGDGLNYGYTF
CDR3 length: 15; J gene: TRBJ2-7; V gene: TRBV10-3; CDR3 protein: CAISEPGRGAYEQYF
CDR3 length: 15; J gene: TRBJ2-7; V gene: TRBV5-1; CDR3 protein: CASSQSTGASYEQYF
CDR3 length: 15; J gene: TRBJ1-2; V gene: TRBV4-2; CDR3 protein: CASSQEGVINYGYTF
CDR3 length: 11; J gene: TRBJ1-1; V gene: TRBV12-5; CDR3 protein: CASGRNTEAFF
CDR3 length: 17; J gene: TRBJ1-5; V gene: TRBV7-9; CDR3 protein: CASSLAGRGQFNQPQHF
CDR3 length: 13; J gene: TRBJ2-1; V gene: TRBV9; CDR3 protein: CASSVGGTGEQFF
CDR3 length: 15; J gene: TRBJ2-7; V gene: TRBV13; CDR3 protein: CASSPWTSGSHEQYF
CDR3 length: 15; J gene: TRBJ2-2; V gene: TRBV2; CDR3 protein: CASSEDGGGTGELFF
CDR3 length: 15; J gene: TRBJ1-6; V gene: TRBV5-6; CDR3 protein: CASSLYGPVNSPLHF
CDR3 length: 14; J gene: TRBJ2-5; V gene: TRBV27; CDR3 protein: CASSSYALEETQYF
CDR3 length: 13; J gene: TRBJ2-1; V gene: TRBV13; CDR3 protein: CASSDIRTGGQFF
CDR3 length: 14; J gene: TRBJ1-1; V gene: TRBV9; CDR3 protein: CASSVYPGNTEAFF
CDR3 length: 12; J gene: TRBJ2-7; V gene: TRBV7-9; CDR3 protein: CASSFDRDEQYF
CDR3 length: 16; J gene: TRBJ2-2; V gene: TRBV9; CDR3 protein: CASSVGGGGGTGELFF
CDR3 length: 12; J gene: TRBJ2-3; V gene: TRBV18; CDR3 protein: CASSPRTDTQYF
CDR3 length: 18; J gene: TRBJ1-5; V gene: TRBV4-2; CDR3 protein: CASSQGEGTGQHNQPQHF